This T cell receptor (beta chain) was identified in a study of cytomegalovirus exposure and HLA in healthy donors. As for this clone: Its cognate antigen is unknown.

Overall study findings and caveats: Some TCR beta chains (roughly 160 of them) were listed as cytomegalovirus-associated.

The method was immunoSEQ multiplex PCR; TCRdb's version includes in-frame clones alone and lacks a portion of them. In the table there are 60,000 to 75,000 clones, around 93% of which are singletons. CDR1 is SGHNT, CDR2 YYREEE, per germline (reference sequence). V lost 0 bases, J lost 4 bases, and 10 bases lay in between. This CDR3 comprises 14 residues. Sequenced sample: PBMCs. The chain joins TRBV5-4 to TRBJ1-2; tentative D call: TRBD1 (5 bases). The sequence was obtained from a woman between 18 and 30 years old in good health and CMV-seropositive. This CDR3 is CASSLVQGGYGYTF. In DNA, the CDR3 is TGTGCCAGCAGCTTGGTGCAGGGTGGCTATGGCTACACCTTC. Full variable domain (remainder filled in from reference TRBV5-4 and TRBJ1-2): ETGVTQSPTHLIKTRGQQVTLRCSSQSGHNTVSWYQQALGQGPQFIFQYYREEENGRGNFPPRFSGLQFPNYSSELNVNALELDDSALYLCASSLVQGGYGYTFGSGTRLTVV.